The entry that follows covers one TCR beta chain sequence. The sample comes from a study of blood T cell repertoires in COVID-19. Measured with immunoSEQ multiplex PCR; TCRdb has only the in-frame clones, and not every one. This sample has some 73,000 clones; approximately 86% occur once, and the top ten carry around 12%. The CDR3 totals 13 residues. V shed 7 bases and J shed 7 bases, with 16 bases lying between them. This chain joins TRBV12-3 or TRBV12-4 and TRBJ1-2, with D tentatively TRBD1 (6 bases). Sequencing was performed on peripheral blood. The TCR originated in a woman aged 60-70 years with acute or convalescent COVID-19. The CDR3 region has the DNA TGTGCCAGCACCCCTCAGGGGAGGGGTGGCTACACCTTC. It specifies CASTPQGRGGYTF.